These 2 T cell receptor beta chains originate from one sample sequenced in a study of identifying expanded T cells in peripheral blood. Profiled with immunoSEQ multiplex PCR; TCRdb holds only in-frame clones, not every one. The sample yields 70,000 or so clones, roughly 90% seen once. The specimen sequenced was blood. The receptors stem from a person aged 18 to 70 in good health.

This clone was detected only once. This sequence joins TRBV7-3 and TRBJ2-7, with a weak D call TRBD1 (6 bases). Between the trimmed V and J ends, which lost 2 bases and 4 bases, there was a span of 9 bases. Germline V gene data show CDR1 as SGHTA and CDR2 as FQGTGA. The CDR3 length is 13 residues. The CDR3 protein is CASSLSQGYEQYF. The CDR3, as DNA: TGTGCCAGCAGCTTATCACAGGGTTACGAGCAGTACTTC.

This clone was observed a few times. The rearrangement uses TRBV19 and TRBJ2-1, with TRBD2 matching over 7 bases. Germline assignment: CDR1 LNHDA and CDR2 SQIVND (reference sequence). V lost 2 bases to trimming and J lost 9 bases; unmatched junction nucleotides: 4. CDR3 length: 13 amino acids. CDR3 coding DNA: TGTGCCAGTAGTATATGGCCGGGGGGTGAGCAGTTCTTC. Translating it yields CASSIWPGGEQFF.